This T cell receptor (beta chain) was recorded in a study of shared clonotypes between healthy human individuals (dated by TCRdb to about 2020). Describing the broader study: The cohort included three men and a couple of women between 18 and 49 years of age. Each donor's leukapheresis produced roughly between roughly 0.94 and 9.5 billion PBMCs. To increase sequencing depth and limit assay-specific biases, TCR repertoire library preparation and sequencing were carried out by different laboratories using diverse techniques. For each donor, CD4 naive and CD4 memory were each run on three plates, CD8 naive on two plates, and CD8 memory on one plate. To estimate repertoire size and how much clonotypes are shared between individuals, the study performed deep sequencing of blood TCR repertoires from roughly five healthy adults.

Points on this clone: Its specific antigen is unknown. No base-level quality is on record; no much larger clone is a single base apart.

TCR CDR3 regions were amplified from genomic DNA by multiplex PCR using the deep immunoSEQ assay. Genomic DNA extracted from each cell subset was distributed evenly over all wells of several immunoSEQ 96-well plates, and each plate served as one replicate. Each replicate PCR for sorted subsets received about 220 ng genomic DNA, equal to about 29,000 T cell genomes. Purified libraries were quantified with a Qubit 3.0 fluorometer, sized on a Bioanalyzer 2100, and re-quantified with the KAPA Library Quantification kit. Each immunoSEQ 96-well plate was sequenced on its own single-read 150-cycle Illumina NextSeq 550 flow cell. The authors' analysis ran thus. The immunoSEQ output contained only junctional sequences without quality scores, so filtering could not match that applied to full-length reads. Sequences were annotated with PyIR, a Python wrapper for IgBLAST v1.9, using IMGT germline references to assign V/J genes and CDR3. Reads were removed for weak V/J assignments (E-value above 1e-6), missing CDR3, stop codons, out-of-frame junctions, or ambiguous translated residues. V3J clonotypes were defined as sequences sharing the same inferred V gene, J gene, and CDR3 amino acid sequence. To compute the percentage overlap between repertoires, the number of shared unique clonotypes was divided by the size of the smaller repertoire. RTK rarefaction, the Chao1 estimator, and Recon v2.1 estimates of unobserved clonotypes were used to assess repertoire richness. For all TCRbeta clonotypes obtained by the gDNA method from a few donors, generation probabilities were computed with OLGA. Drawn from immuneACCESS, this table holds only the in-frame rearrangements with V and J called that TCRdb kept. Clones are partly lost; checked studies trace under half to an unresolved V gene and leave the rest unexplained. The V and J calls and the clone size are those of that table, but D and trimming were determined from the DNA. The sample data list under 2,000,000 clones, and about 95% of these were observed just once. In total, the top ten clones hold roughly 1% of the sample.

General findings and caveats noted by the study authors: Sharing across a few donors was observed for approximately 5% of naive CD4, over 3% of naive CD8, about 2.3% of memory CD4, and about 0.38% of memory CD8 clonotypes. The genetic and exposure-history diversity represented was limited by the small number of donors. Sampling was limited to blood, and TCR repertoires in tissue likely differ from TCR repertoires in blood. Naive subsets generally had larger estimated clonotype richness than memory subsets. Incomplete sequencing was indicated by rarefaction of sorted-subset datasets, despite the large sequencing depth. Compared with non-shared clonotypes, the clonotypes found in all four sorted-subset donors had higher generation probabilities. Based on pairwise subsampling, the degree of clonotype sharing among donors was expected to be affected by sequencing depth.

CDR1 and CDR2 are read off the germline V gene as SGDLS and YYNGEE. The CDR3 runs 14 amino acids, cysteine and phenylalanine included. Left in the record is the CDR3 DNA by itself, 42 bases read in frame from the first base. V is clipped by 0 bases and J by 0 bases, and the sequence between their germline boundaries is 6 bases long. For the CD8 naive samples, CD45RO-negative cells were positively selected for CCR7, yielding a CD45RA+CCR7+ population from which TemRA cells were excluded. Donors were healthy HIV-negative adults with no recently reported acute infections or vaccinations. Every donor was a Caucasian adult residing in Nashville, Tennessee, USA. Blood was obtained by leukapheresis, after which PBMCs were separated by Ficoll-Histopaque density gradient centrifugation and cryopreserved in liquid nitrogen vapor phase. Analytical flow cytometry was used to check the purity and quantity of each magnetically sorted T cell population. Genomic DNA was isolated from each sorted fraction and quantified by UV absorbance on a Nanodrop 2000c.

This sequence uses TRBV9 and TRBJ1-1, with an unclear D gene assignment. This receptor was identified in a man younger than 35 in good health. Sequenced sample: naive CD8+ T cells sorted from blood. The label giving this sample's cell subset or site can be read as: CD45RA+CCR7+. The CDR3 reads as follows: CASSVAQVNTEAFF. The nucleotide sequence reads TGTGCCAGCAGCGTAGCCCAAGTGAACACTGAAGCTTTCTTT.